This TCR beta chain was documented in a study of T-cell reconstitution after alpha-beta-depleted transplantation in children. This clonotype was seen ten or more times. Its antigen is unidentified. A TCRbeta library incorporating unique molecular identifiers was prepared. One entry per CDR3 protein, called by TCRdb with MiXCR from the PCR reads. The sample has 70,000 or so distinct CDR3 sequences; roughly a tenth are singletons. Study results and limitations: About two months after transplant, alpha-beta T cells reportedly came from several hundred expanded graft clones. The authors attributed T-cell counts and diversity one year after transplant mostly to newly produced T cells.

This TCR was sampled from a boy aged 5-17 years with acute myeloid leukemia, due to receive a stem cell transplant. The specimen comprised PBMCs, sampled before TCRalphabeta/CD19-depleted stem cell transplant.

The CDR3 loop is CASSQTEASGGEETQYF. For the CDR3, the DNA is TGTGCCAGCAGCCAGACCGAGGCTAGCGGGGGGGAGGAGACCCAGTACTTC. The chain uses TRBV12-3 or TRBV12-4 and TRBJ2-5; the match to TRBD2 covers 12 bases. Unmatched junction bases numbered 13, after V lost 6 bases and J lost 5 bases. CDR3 length: 17 amino acids.